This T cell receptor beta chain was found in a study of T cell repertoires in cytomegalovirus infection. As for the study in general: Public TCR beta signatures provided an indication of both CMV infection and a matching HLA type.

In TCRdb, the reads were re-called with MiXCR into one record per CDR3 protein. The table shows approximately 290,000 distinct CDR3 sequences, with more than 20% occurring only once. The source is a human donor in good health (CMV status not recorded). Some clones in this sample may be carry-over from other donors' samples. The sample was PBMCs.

The chain's CDR3 is CASSLPAGNDQPQHF. CDR3 DNA: TGTGCCAGCAGTTTACCCGCCGGGAACGATCAGCCCCAGCATTTT. The rearrangement uses TRBV28 and TRBJ1-5; D gene ambiguous. CDR3 length: 15 amino acids. Germline V gene lookup returns CDR1 MDHEN and CDR2 SYDVKM. The V gene lost 2 bases and the J gene lost 5 bases, with 13 bases spanning the gap.